One sample yielded the 15 T cell receptor beta chains listed below, sequenced in a study of monozygotic twins with inflammatory bowel disease. With the 5' RACE reads reprocessed, TCRdb shows one record per CDR3 protein and no DNA. The table lists some 90,000 distinct CDR3 sequences. The source material was blood. These receptors were collected from a human donor with ulcerative colitis or Crohn's disease, or a healthy co-twin of an affected twin (not recorded which).

V is TRBV20-1 and J is TRBJ2-1; TCRdb designates TRBD1, a call that cannot be tested without DNA. CDR3 length equals 18 residues. Germline loops: CDR1 DFQATT, CDR2 SNEGSKA (reference sequence). Here the CDR3 reads CSAPGRRGAGLSYNEQFF.

The chain joins TRBV20-1 to TRBJ2-3. The V gene's germline CDR1 is DFQATT and CDR2 SNEGSKA (reference sequence). This CDR3 contains 11 residues. CDR3 sequence: CSARFADTQYF.

The V gene is TRBV15, the J gene TRBJ2-1; the D call of TRBD1 rests on TCRdb alone, since no DNA is present to check it. The CDR3 consists of 17 residues. The germline CDR1 and CDR2 sequences are LNHNV and YYDKDF (reference sequence). This CDR3 is CATSRQRGGQGKNEQFF.

The chain links TRBV19 to TRBJ1-6; no DNA is available, so the TRBD1 call from TCRdb remains unchecked. Germline loops: CDR1 LNHDA, CDR2 SQIVND (reference sequence). The CDR3 runs to 14 residues. The CDR3 is CASSTGSYNSPLHF.

This sequence joins TRBV19 and TRBJ2-1; there is no DNA to check the TCRdb D call of TRBD1. This CDR3 spans 17 amino acids. Germline values: CDR1 LNHDA, CDR2 SQIVND (reference sequence). CDR3 region: CASSVASPGQIYNEQFF. The variable domain in full, with the rest retrieved from reference TRBV19 and TRBJ2-1, is DGGITQSPKYLFRKEGQNVTLSCEQNLNHDAMYWYRQDPGQGLRLIYYSQIVNDFQKGDIAEGYSVSREKKESFPLTVTSAQKNPTAFYLCASSVASPGQIYNEQFFGPGTRLTVL.

This chain joins TRBV6-1 and TRBJ1-3. The germline V gene has CDR1 MNHNS and CDR2 SASEGT. The CDR3 is 13 amino acids. CDR3 sequence: CASKLGDFYTIYF.

The chain couples TRBV5-1 to TRBJ2-4; with no DNA, the TCRdb D assignment of TRBD1 cannot be verified. The CDR3 contains 14 residues. Germline V gene sequence: CDR1 SGHRS, CDR2 YFSETQ. This CDR3 reads CASSLGQGENIQYF.

The CDR3: CASSLDLETQYF. The chain couples TRBV11-2 to TRBJ2-5. Germline V CDR1 and CDR2: SGHAT, FQNNGV. This CDR3 is 12 amino acids long. Together with reference TRBV11-2 and TRBJ2-5, the CDR3 gives the full variable domain: EAGVAQSPRYKIIEKRQSVAFWCNPISGHATLYWYQQILGQGPKLLIQFQNNGVVDDSQLPKDRFSAERLKGVDSTLKIQPAKLEDSAVYLCASSLDLETQYFGPGTRLLVL.

The chain is built from TRBV6-2 or TRBV6-3 and TRBJ2-5. CDR3 length: 15 amino acids. Per the germline V gene, CDR1 is MNHEY and CDR2 is SVGEGT. The CDR3 spells CASSYSTGSKETQYF.

The J gene is TRBJ1-2, the V gene TRBV20-1; TCRdb names TRBD1, which stays unverified in the absence of DNA. CDR3 length: 12 residues. Germline CDR1 DFQATT, CDR2 SNEGSKA (reference sequence). Here the CDR3 reads CSAPADSSGYTF.

The chain links TRBV6-2 or TRBV6-3 to TRBJ2-1; TCRdb's D call, TRBD1, is unchecked because there is no DNA. The CDR3 is 14 amino acids. CDR1 is MNHEY and CDR2 is SVGEGT in the germline V gene. The CDR3 loop reads CASSYMGGGNEQFF.

This rearrangement joins TRBV20-1 to TRBJ2-7; TCRdb's D gene call, TRBD2, goes unchecked for lack of DNA. Germline V CDR1 and CDR2: DFQATT, SNEGSKA (reference sequence). This CDR3 contains 12 residues. The CDR3 region is CSASGPTYEQYF.

J is TRBJ1-2 and V is TRBV6-1. Per germline, CDR1 MNHNS and CDR2 SASEGT. This CDR3 is built from 20 residues. CDR3 amino acids: CASSVRKTTGSSPFDYGYTF.

The chain has TRBV25-1 and TRBJ2-2; TCRdb reports TRBD1, a call that lacks DNA to check it against. This CDR3 is built from 15 residues. The germline CDR1 and CDR2 sequences are MGHDK and SYGVNS. CDR3 sequence: CASSDPGFGTGELFF. Supplemented by reference TRBV25-1 and TRBJ2-2, the full variable domain reads EADIYQTPRYLVIGTGKKITLECSQTMGHDKMYWYQQDPGMELHLIHYSYGVNSTEKGDLSSESTVSRIRTEHFPLTLESARPSHTSQYLCASSDPGFGTGELFFGEGSRLTVL.

The chain carries TRBV20-1 and TRBJ2-3. The CDR3 is 14 residues long. Germline lookup yields CDR1 DFQATT and CDR2 SNEGSKA (reference sequence). The CDR3 protein is CSAREGASTDTQYF.